This T cell receptor beta chain was identified during a study of blood T cell repertoires in COVID-19. TCRdb keeps only in-frame clones here, not all; method: immunoSEQ multiplex PCR. The sample has approximately 19,000 clones; 88% are singletons. The CDR3 length is 16 residues. Germline CDR1 SGHTA, CDR2 FQGNSA. V was trimmed by 2 bases and J by 0 bases, leaving 11 bases between them. This receptor was identified in a human donor in a cohort sampled during active COVID-19. The V gene is TRBV7-2, the J gene TRBJ1-5; maybe TRBD1 (6 bases). The specimen sequenced was peripheral blood. CDR3 sequence (DNA): TGTGCCAGCAGCTTATCAGGACAGTATAGCAATCAGCCCCAGCATTTT. Translated, it gives CASSLSGQYSNQPQHF.